The 13 T cell receptor beta chains listed next were all sequenced from one sample in a study of blood T cells in healthy people across ages. A sample-barcoded 5' primer and a J-beta primer mix were used in a second PCR of roughly 7 to 12 cycles. TCRdb used MiXCR to reprocess the 5' RACE reads, holding one entry per CDR3 protein. The sample carries almost 800,000 distinct CDR3 sequences, roughly 60% recorded once. Sequenced material: blood. The receptors derive from a man aged 25 to 45 in good health.

The V gene is TRBV4-1, the J gene TRBJ1-1; TRBD1 aligns across 8 bases. The CDR3 sequence is 15 residues long. Germline CDR1 MGHRA, CDR2 YSYEKL. Trimming removed 2 bases from V and 4 bases from J; junction bases left unmatched: 6. CDR3 residues: CASSQHRGQVTEAFF. The CDR3, as DNA: TGCGCCAGCAGCCAACATCGGGGACAGGTCACTGAAGCTTTCTTT.

CDR3 in amino acids: CASSGPKWENGYTF. CDR3 DNA sequence: TGTGCCAGCAGCGGCCCTAAGTGGGAAAATGGCTACACCTTC. This chain links TRBV9 with TRBJ1-2; no clear D gene. CDR1 is SGDLS, CDR2 YYNGEE, per germline. The CDR3 has 14 amino acids. The V end was cut by 3 bases, the J end by 6 bases, with 15 bases between.

This clonotype was seen just once. This chain joins TRBV28 and TRBJ1-3; D perhaps matches TRBD1 (5 bases). The CDR3 runs 16 residues. CDR1 and CDR2 (germline): MDHEN, SYDVKM. The germline V and J ends were trimmed by 2 bases and 4 bases, with 15 bases remaining between them. The chain's CDR3 is CASSLAGTTSGNTIYF. In DNA form, the CDR3 reads TGTGCCAGCAGTTTAGCCGGGACCACCTCAGGAAACACCATATATTTT.

This sequence joins TRBV20-1 and TRBJ2-3; D uncertain. The CDR3 covers 14 residues. The V end was cut by 8 bases, the J end by 2 bases, with 17 bases between. Germline CDR1 DFQATT, CDR2 SNEGSKA (reference sequence). This chain's CDR3 is CSWAVEQHTDTQYF. CDR3 nucleotides: TGCAGTTGGGCCGTCGAACAACACACAGATACGCAGTATTTT.

The chain joins TRBV7-9 to TRBJ2-5, with 10 positions matching TRBD2. With the DNA end fitting TRBJ2-7 better, the J assignment may be wrong. This CDR3 has 17 amino acids. CDR1 and CDR2 from the germline V gene are SEHNR and FQNEAQ (reference sequence). CDR3 DNA sequence: TGTGCCAGCAGCCCTACCAGCCGGACTAGCGGTTACTACGAGCAGTACTTC. Residues: CASSPTSRTSGYYEQYF.

This chain uses TRBV20-1 with TRBJ2-1; D might be TRBD2 (5 bases). This CDR3 spans 14 amino acids. Trimming pared 6 bases from V and 6 bases from J, leaving 18 bases between. CDR1 is DFQATT, CDR2 SNEGSKA, per germline (reference sequence). The CDR3 region has the DNA TGCAGTGCCGGTAGCGAGAGGGATTCCAATGAGCAGTTCTTC. Residues: CSAGSERDSNEQFF.

This clonotype occurred many times. The rearrangement links TRBV24-1 to TRBJ2-3, with TRBD1 as a possible D gene (5 bases). The V end was cut by 1 base, the J end by 5 bases, with 9 bases between. The CDR3 runs to 14 residues. Germline V gene data show CDR1 as KGHDR and CDR2 as SFDVKD. CDR3 residues: CATSDFGAGDTQYF. CDR3 bases: TGTGCCACCAGTGATTTTGGGGCTGGAGATACGCAGTATTTT.

The rearrangement links TRBV7-3 to TRBJ2-7, with 8 bases aligning to TRBD2. The CDR3 has 18 amino acids. The V segment lost 5 bases and the J segment 4 bases; nucleotides outside the gene matches: 19. Germline values: CDR1 SGHTA, CDR2 FQGTGA. CDR3 coding DNA: TGTGCCAGCAGCGGCGGGCTAGCGGGTATAAGATGGCTGTACGAGCAGTACTTC. This translates into CASSGGLAGIRWLYEQYF.

This rearrangement joins TRBV6-4 to TRBJ2-1; TRBD2 might be the D (6 bases). Germline lookup yields CDR1 MRHNA and CDR2 SNTAGT. This CDR3 spans 14 amino acids. Trimming removed 1 base from V and 6 bases from J, with 10 bases in between. The CDR3 loop is CASSDYRESNEQFF. The CDR3 DNA is TGTGCCAGCAGTGACTACCGGGAGAGCAATGAGCAGTTCTTC.

A note on this clonotype: An end of the junction does not agree with germline; a read error may underlie this. This chain uses TRBV29-1 with TRBJ2-4, with D unclear. Gene TRBJ2-5 matches the end of the DNA better, so the J call may be wrong. The CDR3 is 13 residues long. Per germline, CDR1 SQVTM and CDR2 ANQGSEA. The CDR3: CSVRLVYQGTQYF. The CDR3 DNA follows: TGCAGCGTTAGGCTAGTGTACCAAGGGACCCAGTACTTC.

The gene calls are TRBV2 and TRBJ1-2; D is possibly TRBD1 (5 bases). The CDR3 has 14 residues. V lost 7 bases and J lost 5, with 17 bases in between. Germline assignment: CDR1 SNHLY and CDR2 FYNNEI. The CDR3 DNA reads TGTGCCAGCACGGAGGGGACGTTCTTTTATGGCTACACCTTC. Translated, it gives CASTEGTFFYGYTF.

The chain uses TRBV4-2 and TRBJ1-1; D remains unclear. This CDR3 region has 13 residues. The germline V and J ends were trimmed by 4 bases and 12 bases, with 18 bases remaining between them. Germline V gene data show CDR1 as LGHNA and CDR2 as YNFKEQ. The CDR3 loop reads CASSRDRSTVSFF. CDR3 sequence (DNA): TGTGCCAGCAGCCGCGACCGGTCCACCGTGTCTTTCTTT.

The table lists this clonotype with a few counts. The chain couples TRBV20-1 to TRBJ2-3; D call uncertain. Trimming left V 5 bases short and J 0 bases short, with 12 bases between. This CDR3 spans 14 amino acids. Germline CDR1 is DFQATT and CDR2 is SNEGSKA (reference sequence). The CDR3 nucleotides read TGCAGTGCTCTGGGTCGTGCTAGCACAGATACGCAGTATTTT. It is translated as CSALGRASTDTQYF.